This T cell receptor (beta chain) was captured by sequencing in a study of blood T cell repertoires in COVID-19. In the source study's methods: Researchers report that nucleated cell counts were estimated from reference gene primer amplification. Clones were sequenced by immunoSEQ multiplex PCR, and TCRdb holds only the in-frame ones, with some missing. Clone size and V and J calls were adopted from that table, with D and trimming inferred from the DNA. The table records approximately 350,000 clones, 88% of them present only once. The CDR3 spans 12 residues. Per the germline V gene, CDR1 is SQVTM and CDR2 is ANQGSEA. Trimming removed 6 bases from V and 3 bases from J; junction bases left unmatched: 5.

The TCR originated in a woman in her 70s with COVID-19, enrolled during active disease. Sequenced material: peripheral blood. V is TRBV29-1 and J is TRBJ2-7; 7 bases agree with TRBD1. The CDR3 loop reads CSVFTGDYEQYF. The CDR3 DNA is TGCAGCGTATTTACAGGGGACTACGAGCAGTACTTC.